This is a list of T cell receptor beta chains from one sample in a study of T cell responses to AZD1222 COVID-19 vaccine. Sequencing used immunoSEQ multiplex PCR; TCRdb keeps in-frame clones, though not all of them. This sample has over 130,000 clones, with 92% found just once. The sample here was peripheral blood, taken 28 days after the second AZD1222 dose. These receptor sequences come from an adult who received the AZD1222 COVID-19 vaccine. CDR3s include the opening cysteine and the closing phenylalanine or tryptophan. The D gene is left open where the match is weak. The size entry is marked missing in some rows and otherwise reads once, few, many or a size class.

J	size	D	V	CDR3	DNA
TRBJ1-1	-	-	TRBV9	CASSVGGTTEAFF	TGTGCCAGCAGCGTTGGGGGCACCACTGAAGCTTTCTTT
TRBJ1-2	-	-	TRBV6-5	CASSKTLGGYTF	TGTGCCAGCAGTAAAACCCTGGGCGGCTACACCTTC
TRBJ1-1	-	-	TRBV5-5	CASSSAQRATEAFF	TGTGCCAGCAGTTCAGCCCAACGGGCCACTGAAGCTTTCTTT
TRBJ1-4	-	-	TRBV5-1	CASSLARATNEKLFF	TGCGCCAGCAGCTTGGCCAGGGCCACTAATGAAAAACTGTTTTTT
TRBJ2-3	-	-	TRBV19	CASSIRDLTDTQYF	TGTGCCAGTAGTATAAGGGACCTTACAGATACGCAGTATTTT
TRBJ1-1	-	-	TRBV10-2	CASSGGRGNTEAFF	TGCGCCAGCAGTGGGGGGCGGGGGAACACTGAAGCTTTCTTT
TRBJ2-4	-	-	TRBV19	CASSDQGGGNIQYF	TGTGCCAGTAGTGATCAGGGAGGCGGAAACATTCAGTACTTC
TRBJ2-4	-	-	TRBV5-1	CASSLSYGGIDIQYF	TGCGCCAGCAGCTTGTCATACGGCGGGATAGACATTCAGTACTTC
TRBJ1-3	-	-	TRBV10-3	CAISEFRQNSGNTIYF	TGTGCCATCAGTGAGTTTCGACAGAACTCTGGAAACACCATATATTTT
TRBJ2-2	-	-	TRBV30	CAWSKQPTGELFF	TGTGCCTGGAGTAAACAGCCCACCGGGGAGCTGTTTTTT
TRBJ2-1	-	TRBD2	TRBV5-4	CASSLEAGDLGEQFF	TGTGCCAGCAGCTTGGAAGCGGGAGATCTCGGTGAGCAGTTCTTC
TRBJ2-3	-	TRBD2	TRBV5-4	CASSREILAGTVADTQYF	TGTGCCAGCAGCCGTGAGATACTAGCGGGAACGGTCGCAGATACGCAGTATTTT
TRBJ1-1	-	TRBD1	TRBV11-2	CASTSRGPKGNTEAFF	TGTGCCAGCACCTCCAGGGGGCCGAAGGGGAACACTGAAGCTTTCTTT
TRBJ1-5	-	TRBD1	TRBV19	CASSLGQGGNQPQHF	TGTGCCAGTAGCCTCGGACAGGGTGGGAATCAGCCCCAGCATTTT
TRBJ1-5	-	-	TRBV5-1	CASSIDSNQPQHF	TGCGCCAGCAGCATAGACAGCAATCAGCCCCAGCATTTT
TRBJ1-5	-	TRBD1	TRBV27	CASSRDRGLGQPQHF	TGTGCCAGCAGCAGGGACAGGGGGCTGGGGCAGCCCCAGCATTTT
TRBJ2-7	-	TRBD2	TRBV18	CASSPGLAGNYEQYF	TGTGCCAGCTCACCAGGACTAGCGGGTAACTACGAGCAGTACTTC
TRBJ2-2	-	TRBD2	TRBV5-1	CASSSTSADTGELFF	TGCGCCAGCAGCTCAACTAGCGCGGACACCGGGGAGCTGTTTTTT
TRBJ2-5	-	TRBD2	TRBV28	CASSLTSVRETQYF	TGTGCCAGCAGTCTGACTAGCGTCAGGGAGACCCAGTACTTC
TRBJ2-3	-	-	TRBV30	CAWTLRDTQYF	TGTGCCTGGACCCTGAGGGATACGCAGTATTTT
TRBJ2-7	-	TRBD1	TRBV15	CATSRGQGAYEQYF	TGTGCCACCAGCAGGGGACAGGGGGCTTACGAGCAGTACTTC
TRBJ2-1	-	TRBD2	TRBV4-3	CASSQEGTRLYHEQFF	TGCGCCAGCAGCCAAGAGGGGACTAGGCTCTACCATGAGCAGTTCTTC
TRBJ2-3	-	-	TRBV19	CASSIGEHYTDTQYF	TGTGCCAGTAGTATAGGAGAACACTACACAGATACGCAGTATTTT
TRBJ1-5	-	TRBD1	TRBV20-1	CSASKGADQPQHF	TGCAGTGCAAGTAAGGGGGCCGATCAGCCCCAGCATTTT
TRBJ2-6	-	-	TRBV3-1/TRBV3-2	CASSQGGGTGANVLTF	TGTGCCAGCAGCCAAGGAGGGGGGACTGGGGCCAACGTCCTGACTTTC
TRBJ2-5	-	-	TRBV10-3	CAISESGERETQYF	TGTGCCATCAGTGAGTCGGGGGAGAGAGAGACCCAGTACTTC
TRBJ2-1	once	TRBD1	TRBV7-2	CASSLASTGLDEQFF	TGTGCCAGCAGCTTAGCCTCGACAGGGCTGGATGAGCAGTTCTTC
TRBJ1-2	-	-	TRBV14	CASSQVNMNYGYTF	TGTGCCAGCAGCCAAGTTAACATGAACTATGGCTACACCTTC
TRBJ1-5	-	-	TRBV21-1	CASMGGLSNQPQHF	TGTGCCAGCATGGGGGGGCTGAGCAATCAGCCCCAGCATTTT
TRBJ1-5	once	-	TRBV18	CASSPATLSNQPQHF	TGTGCCAGCTCACCCGCCACCCTTAGCAATCAGCCCCAGCATTTT
TRBJ2-7	-	-	TRBV27	CASSSNYEQYF	TGTGCCAGCAGTTCTAACTACGAGCAGTACTTC
TRBJ2-3	once	-	TRBV28	CASRSQSTDTQYF	TGTGCCAGCAGGTCTCAAAGCACAGATACGCAGTATTTT
TRBJ2-7	-	-	TRBV27	CASSLEGGGGYEQYF	TGTGCCAGCAGTTTAGAAGGAGGAGGGGGGTACGAGCAGTACTTC
TRBJ1-6	-	TRBD1	TRBV7-2	CASSQSQGAGNSPLHF	TGTGCCAGCAGTCAATCCCAGGGGGCGGGTAATTCACCCCTCCACTTT